This TCR beta chain was obtained from a study of early T cells in non-severe SARS-CoV-2 infection (dated by TCRdb to the early 2020s). Regarding the study in general: Bulk RNA from unsorted whole blood was used for TCR sequencing, so alpha and beta chains could not be paired.

This clonotype was found many times. Its antigen remains unidentified. No quality values exist for individual bases; no much larger clone is one base distant. The full study reports these points: VDJdb matching was skewed toward anti-spike CD8 responses, so virus-specific expansions were likely underestimated and private and CD4 specificities were missed.

The study was a case-control design nested within a healthcare worker cohort in London, UK, with weekly nasopharyngeal swab PCR tests and blood sampling. Between 23 and 31 March 2020, the week of the UK lockdown, healthcare workers were enrolled and then followed up weekly for as long as 16 weeks. V is shortened by 3 bases, J by 2 bases, and the region joining them spans 5 bases. The germline V gene supplies CDR1 SGHRS and CDR2 YFSETQ. Including the terminal cysteine and phenylalanine, the CDR3 comprises 12 residues. Only the CDR3 part of the read is kept: 36 bases, read in frame from the first base. The library was built by means of 5' RACE. Sequencing was carried out with a NextSeq 500. The TCR library protocol attached unique molecular identifiers to individual cDNA molecules to correct for sequencing error and PCR bias. Sequencing covered both TCR alpha and beta chains, and within each sample the abundances of alpha and beta sequences were tightly co-correlated. Per the original workflow: Decombinator V4 was used to annotate the V gene, J gene and CDR3 of the TCR sequences. Expanded TCRs were defined as changing significantly between any two time points under a Poisson model with p below 0.0001. TCR abundances were normalised to the total number of TCRs sequenced per sample and expressed as counts per million. MAIT TCRs were defined by TRAV1-2 paired with TRAJ12, TRAJ20 or TRAJ33, and iNKT TCRs by TRAV10 paired with TRAJ18. A search of VDJdb, accessed on 1 November 2021, was run for TCRs annotated to CMV, EBV and SARS-CoV-2, with TCRs annotated for multiple antigens excluded. The public reads were run again by TCRdb, first through fastp at Q25 and then through MiXCR, and only productive beta chains were kept. Identical CDR3 proteins give one entry, which carries the most common genes and DNA. The V and J calls were determined by TCRdb, not by the authors. The sample profile shows over 70,000 distinct CDR3 sequences; about 15% of them were found once. The ten largest clones add up to 6.5% to 8.5% of the sample.

Recombination connected TRBV5-1 to TRBJ1-1; no D gene call is confident. The source is an adult who was a healthcare worker with PCR-confirmed SARS-CoV-2 infection or an uninfected control (not recorded which). The sample comprised whole blood. CDR3 region: CASSSGNTEAFF. The DNA sequence follows: TGCGCCAGCAGCTCAGGCAACACTGAAGCTTTCTTT.